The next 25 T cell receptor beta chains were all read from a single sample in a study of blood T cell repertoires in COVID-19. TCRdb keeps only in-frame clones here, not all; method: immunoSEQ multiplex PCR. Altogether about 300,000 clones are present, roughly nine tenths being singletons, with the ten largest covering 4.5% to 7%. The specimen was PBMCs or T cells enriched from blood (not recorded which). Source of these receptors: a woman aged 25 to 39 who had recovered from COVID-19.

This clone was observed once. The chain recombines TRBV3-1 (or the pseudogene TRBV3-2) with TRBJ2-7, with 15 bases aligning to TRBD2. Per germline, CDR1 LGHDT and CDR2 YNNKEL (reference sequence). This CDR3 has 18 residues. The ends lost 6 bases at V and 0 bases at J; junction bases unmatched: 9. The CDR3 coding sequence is TGTGCCAGCAGAAACGGACTAGCGGGGGGGACCCGCTCCTACGAGCAGTACTTC. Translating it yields CASRNGLAGGTRSYEQYF.

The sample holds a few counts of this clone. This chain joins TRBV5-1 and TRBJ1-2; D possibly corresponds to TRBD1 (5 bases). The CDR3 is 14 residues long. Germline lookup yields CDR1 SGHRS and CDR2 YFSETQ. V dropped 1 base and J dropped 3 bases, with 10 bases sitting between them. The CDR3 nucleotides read TGCGCCAGCAGCTTGCGCAGGGCTGACTATGGCTACACCTTC. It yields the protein CASSLRRADYGYTF.

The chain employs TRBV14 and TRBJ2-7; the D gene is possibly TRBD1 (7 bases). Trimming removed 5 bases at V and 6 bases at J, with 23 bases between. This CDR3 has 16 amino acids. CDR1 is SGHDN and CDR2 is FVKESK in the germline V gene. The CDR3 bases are TGTGCCAGCAGCGTGACCCTCGCGGGACAGTACGCCGAGCAGTACTTC. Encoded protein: CASSVTLAGQYAEQYF.

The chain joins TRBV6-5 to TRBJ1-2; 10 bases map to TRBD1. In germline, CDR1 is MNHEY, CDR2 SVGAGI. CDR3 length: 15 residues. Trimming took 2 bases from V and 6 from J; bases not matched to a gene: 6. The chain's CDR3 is CASSYPGQGIDGYTF. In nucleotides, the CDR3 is TGTGCCAGCAGTTACCCGGGACAGGGGATCGATGGCTACACCTTC.

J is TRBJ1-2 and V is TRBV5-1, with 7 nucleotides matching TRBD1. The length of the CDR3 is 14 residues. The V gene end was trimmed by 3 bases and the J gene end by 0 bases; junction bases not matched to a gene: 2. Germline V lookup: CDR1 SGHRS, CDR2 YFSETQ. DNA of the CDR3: TGCGCCAGCAGCTGGGACAGAACTAACTATGGCTACACCTTC. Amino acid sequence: CASSWDRTNYGYTF.

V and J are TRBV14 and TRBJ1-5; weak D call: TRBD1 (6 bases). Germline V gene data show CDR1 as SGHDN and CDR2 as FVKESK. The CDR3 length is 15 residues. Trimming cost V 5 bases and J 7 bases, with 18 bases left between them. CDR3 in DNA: TGTGCCAGCAGCACGCGGGGAGGGGGGCTACAGCCCCAGCATTTT. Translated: CASSTRGGGLQPQHF.

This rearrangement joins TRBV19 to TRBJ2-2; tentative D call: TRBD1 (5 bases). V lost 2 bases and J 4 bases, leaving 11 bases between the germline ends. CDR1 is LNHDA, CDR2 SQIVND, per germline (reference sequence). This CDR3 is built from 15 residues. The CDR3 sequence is CASSIRQGGTGELFF. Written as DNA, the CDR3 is TGTGCCAGTAGTATACGGCAGGGTGGCACCGGGGAGCTGTTTTTT. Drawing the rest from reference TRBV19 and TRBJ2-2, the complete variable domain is DGGITQSPKYLFRKEGQNVTLSCEQNLNHDAMYWYRQDPGQGLRLIYYSQIVNDFQKGDIAEGYSVSREKKESFPLTVTSAQKNPTAFYLCASSIRQGGTGELFFGEGSRLTVL.

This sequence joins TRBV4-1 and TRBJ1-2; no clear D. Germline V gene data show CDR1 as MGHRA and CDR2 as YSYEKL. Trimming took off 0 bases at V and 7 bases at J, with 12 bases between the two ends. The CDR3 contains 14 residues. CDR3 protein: CASSQDPQRGGYTF. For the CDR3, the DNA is TGCGCCAGCAGCCAAGATCCCCAGAGAGGTGGCTACACCTTC.

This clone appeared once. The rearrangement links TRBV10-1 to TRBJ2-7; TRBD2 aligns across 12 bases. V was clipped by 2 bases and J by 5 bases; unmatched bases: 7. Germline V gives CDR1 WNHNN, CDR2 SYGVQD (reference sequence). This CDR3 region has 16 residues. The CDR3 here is CASSEPGLAGTHEQYF. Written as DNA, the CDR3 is TGCGCCAGCAGTGAGCCCGGACTAGCGGGGACCCACGAGCAGTACTTC.

The CDR3: CASSFRASGGVEQYF. The CDR3 nucleotides read TGTGCCAGCAGCTTTCGGGCTAGCGGTGGTGTGGAGCAGTACTTC. The chain is built from TRBV7-2 and TRBJ2-7; 7 bases fit TRBD2. The CDR3 sequence is 15 residues long. From germline, CDR1 is SGHTA and CDR2 FQGNSA. V was pared by 3 bases and J by 7 bases, with 12 bases of the junction left unmatched.

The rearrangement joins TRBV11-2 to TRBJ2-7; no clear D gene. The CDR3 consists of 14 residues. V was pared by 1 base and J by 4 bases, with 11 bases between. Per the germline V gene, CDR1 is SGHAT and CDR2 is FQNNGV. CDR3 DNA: TGTGCCAGCAGCTTAGGCCCAGACACTTACGAGCAGTACTTC. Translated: CASSLGPDTYEQYF. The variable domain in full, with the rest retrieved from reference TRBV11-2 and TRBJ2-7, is EAGVAQSPRYKIIEKRQSVAFWCNPISGHATLYWYQQILGQGPKLLIQFQNNGVVDDSQLPKDRFSAERLKGVDSTLKIQPAKLEDSAVYLCASSLGPDTYEQYFGPGTRLTVT.

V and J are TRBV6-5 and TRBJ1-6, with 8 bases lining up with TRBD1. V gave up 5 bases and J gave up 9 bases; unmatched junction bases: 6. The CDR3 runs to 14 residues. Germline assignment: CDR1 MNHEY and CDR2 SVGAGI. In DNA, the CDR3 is TGTGCCAGCAGTCGTCAGGGGGCACGTTCACCCCTCCACTTT. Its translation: CASSRQGARSPLHF.

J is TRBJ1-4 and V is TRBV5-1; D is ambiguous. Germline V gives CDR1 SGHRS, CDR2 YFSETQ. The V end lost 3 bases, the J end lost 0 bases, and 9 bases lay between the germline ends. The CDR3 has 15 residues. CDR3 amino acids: CASSSDIATNEKLFF. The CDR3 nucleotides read TGCGCCAGCAGCTCTGACATCGCAACTAATGAAAAACTGTTTTTT.

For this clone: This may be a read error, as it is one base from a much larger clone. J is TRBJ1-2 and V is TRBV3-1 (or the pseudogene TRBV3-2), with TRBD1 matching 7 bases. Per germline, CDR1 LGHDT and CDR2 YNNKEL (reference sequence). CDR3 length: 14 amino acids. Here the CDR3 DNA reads TGTACCAGCAGCCTACAGGGGAACGACTATGGCTACACCTTC. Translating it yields CTSSLQGNDYGYTF.

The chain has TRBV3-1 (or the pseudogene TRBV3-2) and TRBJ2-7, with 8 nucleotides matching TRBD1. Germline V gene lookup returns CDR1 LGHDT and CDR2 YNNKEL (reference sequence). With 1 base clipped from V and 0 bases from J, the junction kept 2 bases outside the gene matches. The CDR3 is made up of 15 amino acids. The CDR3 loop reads CASSQGGTGSYEQYF. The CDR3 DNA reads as TGTGCCAGCAGCCAAGGGGGGACAGGCTCCTACGAGCAGTACTTC.

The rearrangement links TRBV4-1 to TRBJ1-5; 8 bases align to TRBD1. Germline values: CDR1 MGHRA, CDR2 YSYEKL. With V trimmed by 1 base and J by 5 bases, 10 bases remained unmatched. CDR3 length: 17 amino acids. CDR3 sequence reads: CASSQALGQGGDQPQHF. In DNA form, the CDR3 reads TGCGCCAGCAGCCAAGCATTAGGACAGGGTGGTGATCAGCCCCAGCATTTT.

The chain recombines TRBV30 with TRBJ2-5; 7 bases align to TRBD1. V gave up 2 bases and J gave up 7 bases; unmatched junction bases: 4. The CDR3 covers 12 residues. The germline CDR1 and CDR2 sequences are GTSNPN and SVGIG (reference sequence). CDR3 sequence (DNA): TGTGCCTGGAGTCCTACAGGGGCGACCCAGTACTTC. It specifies CAWSPTGATQYF. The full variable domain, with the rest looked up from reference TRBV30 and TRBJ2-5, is SQTIHQWPATLVQPVGSPLSLECTVEGTSNPNLYWYRQAAGRGLQLLFYSVGIGQISSEVPQNLSASRPQDRQFILSSKKLLLSDSGFYLCAWSPTGATQYFGPGTRLLVL.

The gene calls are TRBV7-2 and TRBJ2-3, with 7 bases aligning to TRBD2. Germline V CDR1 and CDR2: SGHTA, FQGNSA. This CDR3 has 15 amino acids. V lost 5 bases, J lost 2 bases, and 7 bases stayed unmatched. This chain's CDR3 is CASSLGGIVTDTQYF. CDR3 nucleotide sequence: TGTGCCAGCAGCCTCGGGGGGATAGTCACAGATACGCAGTATTTT.

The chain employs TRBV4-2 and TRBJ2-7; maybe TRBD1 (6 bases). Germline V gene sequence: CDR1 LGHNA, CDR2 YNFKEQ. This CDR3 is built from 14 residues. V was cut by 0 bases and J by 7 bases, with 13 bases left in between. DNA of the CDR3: TGTGCCAGCAGCCAAGATGGAGGACAGCGGGAGCAGTACTTC. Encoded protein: CASSQDGGQREQYF.

The CDR3 nucleotides are TGTGCCAGCAGGGGGGGGTGGGACGGATCCTACGAGCAGTACTTC. Translated: CASRGGWDGSYEQYF. This chain joins TRBV27 and TRBJ2-7; TRBD2 agrees at 7 bases. J lost 1 base, V lost 6 bases, and 9 bases had no gene match. Germline V gene sequence: CDR1 MNHEY, CDR2 SMNVEV (reference sequence). This CDR3 is built from 15 residues.

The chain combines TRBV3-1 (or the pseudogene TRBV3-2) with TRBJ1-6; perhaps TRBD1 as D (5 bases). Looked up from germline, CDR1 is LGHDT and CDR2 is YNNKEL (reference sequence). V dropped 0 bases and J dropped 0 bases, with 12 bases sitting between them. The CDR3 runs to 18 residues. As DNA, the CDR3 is TGTGCCAGCAGCCAAGATAGGGGCGCAGACTCCTATAATTCACCCCTCCACTTT. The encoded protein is CASSQDRGADSYNSPLHF.

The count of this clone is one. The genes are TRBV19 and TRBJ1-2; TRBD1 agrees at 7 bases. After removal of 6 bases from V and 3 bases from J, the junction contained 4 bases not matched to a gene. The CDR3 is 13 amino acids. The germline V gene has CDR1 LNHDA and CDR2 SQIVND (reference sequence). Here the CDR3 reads CASSRDSYYGYTF. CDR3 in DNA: TGTGCCAGTAGCCGGGACAGTTACTATGGCTACACCTTC.

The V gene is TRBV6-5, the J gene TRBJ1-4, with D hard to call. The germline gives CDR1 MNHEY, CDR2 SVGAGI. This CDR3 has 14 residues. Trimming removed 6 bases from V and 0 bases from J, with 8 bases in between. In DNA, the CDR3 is TGTGCCAGCAGAAGACTCACAACTAATGAAAAACTGTTTTTT. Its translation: CASRRLTTNEKLFF.

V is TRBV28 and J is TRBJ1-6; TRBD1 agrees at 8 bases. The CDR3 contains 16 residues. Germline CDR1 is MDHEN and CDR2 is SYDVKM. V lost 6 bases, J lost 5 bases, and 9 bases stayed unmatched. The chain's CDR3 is CASSPPGQANNSPLHF. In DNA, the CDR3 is TGTGCCAGCAGCCCGCCGGGACAGGCGAATAATTCACCCCTCCACTTT.

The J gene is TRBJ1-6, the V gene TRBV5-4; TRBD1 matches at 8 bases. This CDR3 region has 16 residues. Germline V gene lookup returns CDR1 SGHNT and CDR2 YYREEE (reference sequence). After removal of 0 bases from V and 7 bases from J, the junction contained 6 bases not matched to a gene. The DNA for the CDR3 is TGTGCCAGCAGCTTGGATCGTGGACAGGGAAATTCACCCCTCCACTTT. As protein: CASSLDRGQGNSPLHF.